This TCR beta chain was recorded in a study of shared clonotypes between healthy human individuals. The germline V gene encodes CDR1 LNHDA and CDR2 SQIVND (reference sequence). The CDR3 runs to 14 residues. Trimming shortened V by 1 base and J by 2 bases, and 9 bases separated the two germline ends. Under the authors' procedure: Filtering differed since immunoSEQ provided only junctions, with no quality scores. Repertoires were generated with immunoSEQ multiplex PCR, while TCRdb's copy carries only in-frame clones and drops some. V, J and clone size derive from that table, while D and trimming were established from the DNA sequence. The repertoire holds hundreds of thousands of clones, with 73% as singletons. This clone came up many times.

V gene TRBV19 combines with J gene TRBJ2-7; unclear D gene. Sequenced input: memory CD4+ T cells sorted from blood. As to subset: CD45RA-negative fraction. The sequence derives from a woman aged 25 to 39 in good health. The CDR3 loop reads CASSIVHSPYEQYF. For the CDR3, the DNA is TGTGCCAGTAGTATAGTGCACAGCCCCTACGAGCAGTACTTC.